These 27 T cell receptor beta chains were all obtained from the same sample, sequenced in a study of blood T cells in healthy people across ages. Using a J-beta primer mix together with a sample-barcoded 5' primer, a second PCR was run for 7 to 11 cycles. One entry per CDR3 protein, called by TCRdb with MiXCR from the 5' RACE reads. Found here are approximately 800,000 distinct CDR3 sequences, more than 25% of them singletons; the top ten hold less than 3.5%. The same sample was also studied in work on T cells of mothers and their children.

The sample taken for sequencing was blood. The receptors derive from a boy aged 5-17 years in good health.

This clonotype has more than one count but fewer than ten. The chain carries TRBV7-9 and TRBJ2-5; TRBD2 matches at 16 bases. CDR3 size: 19 residues. Germline V gene data show CDR1 as SEHNR and CDR2 as FQNEAQ (reference sequence). V was clipped by 4 bases and J by 5 bases; unmatched bases: 13. The CDR3 region is CASSSQGLAGGLTLETQYF. CDR3 coding DNA: TGTGCCAGCAGCTCCCAGGGACTAGCGGGGGGGCTGACCCTGGAGACCCAGTACTTC. Filled out from reference TRBV7-9 and TRBJ2-5, the complete variable domain reads DTGVSQNPRHKITKRGQNVTFRCDPISEHNRLYWYRQTLGQGPEFLTYFQNEAQLEKSRLLSDRFSAERPKGSFSTLEIQRTEQGDSAMYLCASSSQGLAGGLTLETQYFGPGTRLLVL.

This clonotype came up a few times. This chain connects TRBV7-9 to TRBJ1-1, with unresolved D. Trimming shortened V by 5 bases and J by 6 bases, and 16 bases separated the two germline ends. CDR3 length equals 14 residues. Germline CDR1 is SEHNR and CDR2 is FQNEAQ (reference sequence). The CDR3 loop reads CASSAAAPEAEAFF. The CDR3, as DNA: TGTGCCAGCAGCGCGGCGGCCCCGGAGGCTGAAGCTTTCTTT.

V and J are TRBV29-1 and TRBJ1-6; unclear D gene. This CDR3 comprises 13 residues. V was trimmed by 6 bases and J by 9 bases, leaving 15 bases between them. Germline lookup yields CDR1 SQVTM and CDR2 ANQGSEA. CDR3 in DNA: TGCAGCGTCCTTTTGACCGGAGGTTCACCCCTCCACTTT. It codes for CSVLLTGGSPLHF.

In DNA, the CDR3 is TGTGCTAGTGGTTTGGTACTTTTGGACAGGGCGAATTCACCCCTCCACTTT. Amino acid sequence: CASGLVLLDRANSPLHF. This sequence joins TRBV12-5 and TRBJ1-6; TRBD1 agrees at 8 bases. The trim removed 0 bases at V and 7 bases at J, leaving 8 bases unmatched. The CDR3 runs to 17 residues. CDR1 is LGHNT and CDR2 is FRNRAP in the germline V gene.

The chain recombines TRBV6-1 with TRBJ1-2; TRBD1 aligns across 7 bases. Per germline, CDR1 MNHNS and CDR2 SASEGT. The CDR3 consists of 12 residues. V was clipped by 6 bases and J by 4 bases; unmatched bases: 2. In DNA form, the CDR3 reads TGTGCCAGCAGAGGGGGCACCTATGGCTACACCTTC. Its protein is CASRGGTYGYTF.

This clonotype was detected only a few times. This sequence joins TRBV7-2 and TRBJ2-3; D remains ambiguous. Germline-derived CDR1 and CDR2 are SGHTA and FQGNSA. Trimming shortened V by 1 base and J by 4 bases, and 6 bases separated the two germline ends. This CDR3 is built from 13 residues. The CDR3 region has the DNA TGTGCCAGCAGCTTAGGCGTCCCAGATACGCAGTATTTT. Its translation: CASSLGVPDTQYF.

This CDR3 is CASSIVGTGGLTEAFF. Here the CDR3 DNA reads TGTGCCAGCAGCATCGTTGGGACAGGGGGCCTTACTGAAGCTTTCTTT. The V and J genes are TRBV7-9 and TRBJ1-1; 12 bases line up with TRBD1. CDR1 and CDR2 (germline): SEHNR, FQNEAQ (reference sequence). The CDR3 is 16 amino acids. V lost 5 bases and J lost 5; bases outside the gene matches: 9.

In DNA form, the CDR3 reads TGCAGTGCAGGACTAGCGGGCGTATACGAGCAGTACTTC. Encoded protein: CSAGLAGVYEQYF. The chain employs TRBV20-1 and TRBJ2-5; TRBD2 matches at 11 bases. The DNA end is more similar to TRBJ2-7, so the J call may be wrong. CDR3 length: 13 amino acids. The V gene's germline CDR1 is DFQATT and CDR2 SNEGSKA (reference sequence).

In its sample, this clonotype was seen a few times. The CDR3: CASRPTGRDEQYF. The CDR3 coding sequence is TGTGCCAGCAGGCCTACAGGGCGTGACGAGCAGTACTTC. This sequence joins TRBV12-3 or TRBV12-4 and TRBJ2-7; maybe TRBD1 (6 bases). V was shortened by 6 bases and J by 5 bases, with 14 bases between the two germline ends. The CDR3 extends over 13 amino acids.

This chain uses TRBV5-1 with TRBJ2-7; D is perhaps TRBD1 or TRBD2 (6 bases each). V gave up 3 bases and J gave up 5 bases, with 15 bases separating them. Per the germline V gene, CDR1 is SGHRS and CDR2 is YFSETQ. The CDR3 extends over 14 amino acids. This chain's CDR3 is CASSWRGSSNEQYF. The CDR3 nucleotides are TGCGCCAGCAGCTGGAGGGGGAGTTCCAACGAGCAGTACTTC.

This clonotype turned up a few times. V is TRBV7-6 and J is TRBJ1-4; D remains unclear. Trimming removed 1 base at V and 8 bases at J, with 14 bases between. The CDR3 is 15 amino acids. CDR1 is SGHVS, CDR2 FNYEAQ, per germline. The CDR3 loop reads CASSLVGLRDEKLFF. For the CDR3, the DNA is TGTGCCAGCAGCTTAGTTGGCCTACGAGACGAAAAACTGTTTTTT.

As for this clonotype: At one end, the junction sequence differs from germline, possibly due to a read error. The chain carries TRBV7-7 and TRBJ2-1, with D perhaps TRBD1 or TRBD2 (6 bases each). CDR3 size: 13 residues. Per germline, CDR1 SSHAT and CDR2 FNYEAQ (reference sequence). The CDR3 sequence is CASSLTGAAEQFF. In DNA form, the CDR3 reads TGTGCTAGCAGCTTAACGGGGGCCGCTGAGCAGTTCTTC.

The rearrangement uses TRBV5-1 and TRBJ2-2; possibly TRBD1 or TRBD2 for D (6 bases each). Germline CDR1 and CDR2: SGHRS and YFSETQ. The CDR3 consists of 16 residues. V lost 0 bases, J lost 5 bases, and 14 bases lay in between. CDR3 bases: TGCGCCAGCAGCTTGGATTCTGGGGGGCAGACCGGGGAGCTGTTTTTT. This sequence encodes CASSLDSGGQTGELFF.

This clonotype was seen only a few times. V usage is TRBV11-2 and J usage is TRBJ1-5; D unresolved. The CDR3 length is 16 residues. Looked up from germline, CDR1 is SGHAT and CDR2 is FQNNGV. The V end lost 5 bases, the J end lost 4 bases, and 18 bases lay between the germline ends. The CDR3 protein is CASSRRVGLVNQPQHF. The CDR3 coding sequence is TGTGCCAGCAGCCGGAGGGTGGGATTAGTTAATCAGCCCCAGCATTTT. The full variable domain, with the rest looked up from reference TRBV11-2 and TRBJ1-5, is EAGVAQSPRYKIIEKRQSVAFWCNPISGHATLYWYQQILGQGPKLLIQFQNNGVVDDSQLPKDRFSAERLKGVDSTLKIQPAKLEDSAVYLCASSRRVGLVNQPQHFGDGTRLSIL.

This clonotype has more than one count but fewer than ten. This chain uses TRBV7-2 with TRBJ2-5, with TRBD2 matching 8 bases. V lost 6 bases, J lost 5 bases, and 11 bases stayed unmatched. The CDR3 totals 15 residues. From germline, CDR1 is SGHTA and CDR2 FQGNSA. The DNA of the CDR3 is TGTGCCAGCAGTAATCGCGGGACTAGTCGGGAGACCCAGTACTTC. The encoded protein is CASSNRGTSRETQYF.

The chain employs TRBV6-5 and TRBJ2-1, with D possibly being TRBD2 (6 bases). This CDR3 contains 14 residues. Germline assignment: CDR1 MNHEY and CDR2 SVGAGI. The V end lost 5 bases, the J end lost 1 base, and 9 bases lay between the germline ends. CDR3 nucleotide sequence: TGTGCCAGCAGTATTAGCGGATCCTACAATGAGCAGTTCTTC. Protein product: CASSISGSYNEQFF.

This chain uses TRBV6-5 with TRBJ1-6; D possibly corresponds to TRBD1 (6 bases). Germline V gives CDR1 MNHEY, CDR2 SVGAGI. V was trimmed by 7 bases and J by 7 bases, leaving 17 bases between them. The CDR3 covers 15 residues. The CDR3 DNA reads as TGTGCCAGCAAGACCCAGGAAAGGGGGAATTCACCCCTCCACTTT. Translated: CASKTQERGNSPLHF.

The chain couples TRBV20-1 to TRBJ2-5; 8 nucleotides line up with TRBD2. Gene TRBJ2-7 matches the end of the DNA better, so the J call may be wrong. The V gene's germline CDR1 is DFQATT and CDR2 SNEGSKA (reference sequence). This CDR3 has 15 amino acids. The CDR3 sequence is CSASGGADTPYEQYF. CDR3 in DNA: TGCAGTGCTAGCGGGGGGGCCGATACCCCCTACGAGCAGTACTTC.

The rearrangement uses TRBV12-3 or TRBV12-4 and TRBJ2-3; the match to TRBD2 covers 7 bases. The CDR3 runs 15 residues. V shed 1 base and J 4 bases; nucleotides not matched to a gene: 5. The CDR3 DNA reads TGTGCCAGCAGTTTAGAGCCTAGCGGCGCAGATACGCAGTATTTT. This translates into CASSLEPSGADTQYF.

The V and J genes are TRBV27 and TRBJ2-3, with 10 bases matching TRBD1. V lost 3 bases, J lost 5 bases, and 5 bases stayed unmatched. Germline CDR1 reads MNHEY; CDR2 reads SMNVEV (reference sequence). The length of the CDR3 is 15 residues. The CDR3 is CASSFWGQGIDTQYF. CDR3 coding DNA: TGTGCCAGCAGTTTTTGGGGACAGGGGATAGATACGCAGTATTTT.

The chain is built from TRBV20-1 and TRBJ2-2; 9 bases line up with TRBD2. Germline values: CDR1 DFQATT, CDR2 SNEGSKA (reference sequence). The CDR3 spans 17 residues. CDR3 region: CNASSGGAGGRTGELFF. The DNA for the CDR3 is TGCAATGCCTCAAGCGGTGGAGCGGGGGGTCGGACCGGGGAGCTGTTTTTT.

This clonotype was observed a few times. J is TRBJ2-1 and V is TRBV9; TRBD2 agrees at 12 bases. CDR1 and CDR2 from the germline V gene are SGDLS and YYNGEE. CDR3 length: 15 residues. Trimming took 3 bases from V and 7 from J; bases not matched to a gene: 5. CDR3 amino acids: CASSAGLAGFNEQFF. The CDR3 DNA is TGTGCCAGCAGCGCTGGACTAGCGGGATTTAATGAGCAGTTCTTC.

The table lists this clonotype with a few counts. V is TRBV20-1 and J is TRBJ2-5; D is uncertain. The V end was cut by 1 base, the J end by 2 bases, with 14 bases between. CDR1 and CDR2 from the germline V gene are DFQATT and SNEGSKA (reference sequence). The CDR3 spans 15 residues. CDR3 coding DNA: TGCAGTGCTAGAGGGAACCGGGCCCAACAAGAGACCCAGTACTTC. Translating gives CSARGNRAQQETQYF.

The chain employs TRBV6-1 and TRBJ2-5; the match to TRBD2 covers 13 bases. With the DNA end fitting TRBJ2-1 better, the J assignment may be wrong. The CDR3 sequence is 16 residues long. Germline CDR1 and CDR2: MNHNS and SASEGT. The CDR3 loop reads CASTGTSGAFHNEQFF. CDR3 sequence (DNA): TGTGCCAGCACCGGGACTAGCGGGGCGTTCCACAATGAGCAGTTCTTC.

CDR3 sequence (DNA): TGTGCCAGCGCTCGACAGGACGTAAATCAGCCCCAGCATTTT. The encoded protein is CASARQDVNQPQHF. This chain connects TRBV6-2 or TRBV6-3 to TRBJ1-5, with D maybe TRBD1 (6 bases). Per the germline V gene, CDR1 is MNHEY and CDR2 is SVGEGT. There are 14 residues in the CDR3. The ends were cut back, 8 bases at V and 4 bases at J, with 15 bases in the middle.

This chain uses TRBV11-2 with TRBJ1-1; D is perhaps TRBD1 (6 bases). The germline gives CDR1 SGHAT, CDR2 FQNNGV. The CDR3 length is 13 residues. The V gene lost 8 bases and the J gene lost 0 bases, with 10 bases spanning the gap. CDR3 amino acids: CASGGPMNTEAFF. The CDR3 DNA is TGTGCCAGCGGGGGGCCCATGAACACTGAAGCTTTCTTT. Combining the CDR3 with reference TRBV11-2 and TRBJ1-1 gives the whole variable domain EAGVAQSPRYKIIEKRQSVAFWCNPISGHATLYWYQQILGQGPKLLIQFQNNGVVDDSQLPKDRFSAERLKGVDSTLKIQPAKLEDSAVYLCASGGPMNTEAFFGQGTRLTVV.

A single count supports this clonotype. Mismatch with germline at one junction end may stem from a read error. This rearrangement joins TRBV12-3 or TRBV12-4 to TRBJ1-4; D gene uncertain. The length of the CDR3 is 14 residues. The chain's CDR3 is CAGRSEGTNEKLFF. The CDR3 nucleotides read TGTGCCGGCAGGTCCGAGGGAACTAATGAAAAACTGTTTTTT.